A selection of T cell receptor beta chains follows, all from one sample in a study of blood T cell repertoires in COVID-19. Clones were read by immunoSEQ multiplex PCR, and TCRdb kept only the in-frame ones, dropping some. This repertoire shows 200,000 to 300,000 clones, about 84% found once; its top ten account for approximately 13%. What was sequenced was peripheral blood. These receptors were obtained from a man aged 80 or over with acute or convalescent COVID-19. CDR3s include the opening cysteine and the closing phenylalanine or tryptophan. The D gene is left open where the match is weak. Clone sizes are given selectively: once, few, many, or a class where the clone is expanded.

V	J	size	D	DNA	CDR3
TRBV28	TRBJ2-2	-	-	TGTGCCAGCAGTTTAGGCAGGGCGAACACCGGGGAGCTGTTTTTT	CASSLGRANTGELFF
TRBV19	TRBJ1-4	-	-	TGTGCCAGTAGCCCTGGCAACAGGGATGCTAATGAAAAACTGTTTTTT	CASSPGNRDANEKLFF
TRBV14	TRBJ2-1	-	-	TGTGCCAGCAGCCCAGGGGTGGGAGAGCAGTTCTTC	CASSPGVGEQFF
TRBV6-2/TRBV6-3	TRBJ1-6	-	TRBD1	TGTGCCAGCAGTTACGTGGGACAGGATTCACCCCTCCACTTT	CASSYVGQDSPLHF
TRBV6-5	TRBJ1-5	-	TRBD1	TGTGCCAGCAGTCGACAGGGGGAAAATCAGCCCCAGCATTTT	CASSRQGENQPQHF
TRBV27	TRBJ1-1	few	TRBD1	TGTGCCAGCAGTTTACAGGGGGCGGGGCGGGCTTTCTTT	CASSLQGAGRAFF
TRBV27	TRBJ2-3	-	-	TGTGCCAGCAGTTTGCCTGGACAGTTCACAGATACGCAGTATTTT	CASSLPGQFTDTQYF
TRBV27	TRBJ1-6	once	-	TGTGCCAGCAGTTTTATGGAGGCCCCAGGAGCTCCTCCATCCAACTCCTATAATTCACCCCTCCACTTT	CASSFMEAPGAPPSNSYNSPLHF
TRBV29-1	TRBJ1-2	once	-	TGCAGCGTTGCTTCACAGCCCGACTATGGCTACACCTTC	CSVASQPDYGYTF
TRBV14	TRBJ2-7	-	-	TGTGCCAGCAGCCAATCCAGAGGGATATACTCCGAGCAGTACTTC	CASSQSRGIYSEQYF
TRBV6-1	TRBJ1-1	-	-	TGTGCCAGCAGTGAAGCCCCGGGACTCGGCACTGAAGCTTTCTTT	CASSEAPGLGTEAFF